A selection of T cell receptor beta chains follows, all from one sample in a study of blood T cell repertoires in COVID-19. Generated by immunoSEQ multiplex PCR, the TCRdb table keeps only in-frame clones and is missing some. The data show around 300,000 clones, 88% seen once. Sequences were obtained from PBMCs or T cells enriched from blood (not recorded which). Receptors were obtained from a man under 40 who had recovered from COVID-19. The CDR3 runs from the conserved cysteine through the conserved F or W. D genes are given only for firm matches. The size of a clone is reported for some rows only, either as once, few or many, or as a class for expanded clones.

abundance	d_gene	j_gene	v_gene	CDR3nt	CDR3aa
once	TRBD1	TRBJ1-2	TRBV5-1	TGCGCCAGCAGCTTGGCATATCAGGGGGCTGGTGGCTACACCTTC	CASSLAYQGAGGYTF
.	.	TRBJ1-5	TRBV15	TGTGCCACCAGCAGAGGGGGCAGCACGAACAATCAGCCCCAGCATTTT	CATSRGGSTNNQPQHF
once	.	TRBJ1-1	TRBV3-1/TRBV3-2	TGTGCCAGCAGCACGGGGTTCGGAGCTTTCTTT	CASSTGFGAFF
.	TRBD1	TRBJ1-1	TRBV6-5	TGTGCCAGCAGACGGGGACAGTTGAACACTGAAGCTTTCTTT	CASRRGQLNTEAFF
.	TRBD1	TRBJ2-5	TRBV24-1	TGTGCCACCAGTGATTTGAGACAGGGGGACGAGACCCAGTACTTC	CATSDLRQGDETQYF
few	.	TRBJ1-1	TRBV6-1	TGTGCCAGCAGTGAAGAACCGGACAGAGGACCGTTTGAAGCTTTCTTT	CASSEEPDRGPFEAFF
.	TRBD2	TRBJ2-7	TRBV6-6	TGTGCCAGCAGGCGACTAGCGGGGCCTAACATGTTCCCCTACGAGCAGTACTTC	CASRRLAGPNMFPYEQYF
.	.	TRBJ1-2	TRBV6-4	TGTGCCAGCAGTGGGGGGACACCCTATGGCTACACCTTC	CASSGGTPYGYTF
.	.	TRBJ1-6	TRBV27	TGTGCCAGCAGTCTCCGATCCGGCGGGTCACCCCTCCACTTT	CASSLRSGGSPLHF
.	TRBD1	TRBJ2-1	TRBV3-1/TRBV3-2	TGTGCCAGTTCCCAGGGGGCGGCGGGTCTGCAGTTCTTC	CASSQGAAGLQFF
once	TRBD2	TRBJ2-7	TRBV11-2	TGTGCCAGCAGCTGGGGGACTAGCGGGTACGAGCAGTACTTC	CASSWGTSGYEQYF
.	.	TRBJ1-1	TRBV11-1	TGTGCCAGCAGCTTAGCTAGCATGAACACTGAAGCTTTCTTT	CASSLASMNTEAFF
.	TRBD1	TRBJ1-5	TRBV28	TGTGCCAGCAGTCCGGGACAGATTAGCAATCAGCCCCAGCATTTT	CASSPGQISNQPQHF
.	TRBD1	TRBJ2-2	TRBV24-1	TGTGCCACCAGTCGGGACAGACCATACACCGGGGAGCTGTTTTTT	CATSRDRPYTGELFF
.	.	TRBJ1-3	TRBV5-1	TGCGCCAGCAGCGACCCCGCGACAGGCTCTGGAAACACCATATATTTT	CASSDPATGSGNTIYF